The source of this TCR beta chain is a study of blood T cell repertoires in COVID-19. Across the whole study: Acute-phase and convalescent COVID-19 samples originated in the United States, Italy and Spain.

V was pared by 8 bases and J by 4 bases, with 12 bases of the junction left unmatched. The CDR3 sequence is 14 residues long. Germline V gene sequence: CDR1 SQVTM, CDR2 ANQGSEA. Per the original methods: Amplification from reference gene primers served as the basis for estimated nucleated cell counts. Libraries were prepared by immunoSEQ multiplex PCR; TCRdb keeps only in-frame clonotypes and omits some of them. For V, J and clone size, that table is used; D and trimming come from the DNA. The sample shows about 240,000 clones, approximately 78% of them seen only once. The sequence derives from a woman in her fifties or sixties with active or convalescent COVID-19. The rearrangement uses TRBV29-1 and TRBJ1-2, with 8 positions matching TRBD1. Sequencing was done on a sample of peripheral blood. DNA for the CDR3: TGCAGCTTCCAAGGGCAGGGGGCAGGCTATGGCTACACCTTC. Translating gives CSFQGQGAGYGYTF.